A selection of T cell receptor beta chains follows, all from one sample in a study of cytomegalovirus exposure and HLA in healthy donors. Sequenced by immunoSEQ multiplex PCR; TCRdb stores in-frame clones only, minus some. This sample's clone table lists more than 40,000 clones. Sequencing was carried out using PBMCs. Every receptor here comes from a male donor in good health and CMV-seronegative. CDR3s include the opening cysteine and the closing phenylalanine or tryptophan. The D gene is left open where the match is weak.

d_gene	v_gene	j_gene	CDR3nt	CDR3aa
TRBD1	TRBV7-9	TRBJ1-2	TGTGCCAGCAGCTCGGGACAGGGGGGATTCTATGGCTACACCTTC	CASSSGQGGFYGYTF
TRBD1	TRBV5-1	TRBJ2-7	TGCGCCAGCAGCTTGGGGGGGACAGGGGTCTACGAGCAGTACTTC	CASSLGGTGVYEQYF
.	TRBV13	TRBJ1-2	TGTGCCAGCAGCTTAGGGGCGGCGGGCTACACCTTC	CASSLGAAGYTF
TRBD1	TRBV6-5	TRBJ2-7	TGTGCCAGCAGGCGGACAGGGTACGAGCAGTACTTC	CASRRTGYEQYF
TRBD1	TRBV30	TRBJ2-2	TGTGCCTGGAGTACCCCTACAGGGGGCTCCGGCCGGGAGCTGTTTTTT	CAWSTPTGGSGRELFF
TRBD2	TRBV6-5	TRBJ2-1	TGTGCCAGCACCAAGACTAGCGGGGCGGGTCGGCAGTTCTTC	CASTKTSGAGRQFF
.	TRBV30	TRBJ1-5	TGTGCCTGGAGTTCAATACGGGGGAACTGGAATCAGCCCCAGCATTTT	CAWSSIRGNWNQPQHF
.	TRBV6-5	TRBJ2-7	TGTGCCAGCAGTTACGCAAGCGGCAGCTCCTACGAGCAGTACTTC	CASSYASGSSYEQYF
.	TRBV5-4	TRBJ1-1	TGTGCCAGCAGCGCGAGGGGGGGGACGGGGCGCGGGGAAGCTTTCTTT	CASSARGGTGRGEAFF
TRBD1	TRBV10-3	TRBJ1-1	TGTGCCATCAGCAACAGGGGGAACACTGAAGCTTTCTTT	CAISNRGNTEAFF
.	TRBV5-1	TRBJ1-6	TGCGCCAGCAGCAACCTACAGGGTCCAAATTCACCCCTCCACTTT	CASSNLQGPNSPLHF
.	TRBV5-6	TRBJ2-3	TGTGCCAGCAGCTCTACAGATACGCAGTATTTT	CASSSTDTQYF
TRBD1	TRBV6-5	TRBJ1-1	TGTGCCAGCAGTTACTCCCGACAGGGGAACACTGAAGCTTTCTTT	CASSYSRQGNTEAFF
.	TRBV30	TRBJ2-6	TGTGCCTGGAGTCAAGACTCAGGGGCCAACGTCCTGACTTTC	CAWSQDSGANVLTF
.	TRBV4-1	TRBJ1-2	TGCGCCAGCAGCCTGGGACTACAAAAGGACTATGGCTACACCTTC	CASSLGLQKDYGYTF
.	TRBV19	TRBJ1-6	TGTGCCAGTAGTATTCAGGGAAAGTCTACACCCCTCCACTTT	CASSIQGKSTPLHF
.	TRBV19	TRBJ1-5	TGTGCCAGTAGTATCTCGGGGTATCAGCCCCAGCATTTT	CASSISGYQPQHF
.	TRBV29-1	TRBJ1-1	TGCAGCGTTGGAGTGAACACTGAAGCTTTCTTT	CSVGVNTEAFF